This T cell receptor beta chain was found in a study of control samples from healthy donors and cancer patients. CDR3 length equals 15 residues. V gave up 5 bases and J gave up 9 bases, with 17 bases separating them. Germline V gene lookup returns CDR1 SGHTA and CDR2 FQGNSA. The protocol was immunoSEQ multiplex PCR, while the TCRdb copy is restricted to in-frame clones and leaves out a portion. The data contain around 230,000 clones, roughly 94% of them singletons. The TCR originated in a man aged 50 to 60 in good health. The chain links TRBV7-2 to TRBJ1-6; D is perhaps TRBD1 (5 bases). The sequencing input was blood. The CDR3 protein is CASSTSPGTGSPLHF. DNA for the CDR3: TGTGCCAGCAGCACGAGCCCGGGGACGGGTTCACCCCTCCACTTT.